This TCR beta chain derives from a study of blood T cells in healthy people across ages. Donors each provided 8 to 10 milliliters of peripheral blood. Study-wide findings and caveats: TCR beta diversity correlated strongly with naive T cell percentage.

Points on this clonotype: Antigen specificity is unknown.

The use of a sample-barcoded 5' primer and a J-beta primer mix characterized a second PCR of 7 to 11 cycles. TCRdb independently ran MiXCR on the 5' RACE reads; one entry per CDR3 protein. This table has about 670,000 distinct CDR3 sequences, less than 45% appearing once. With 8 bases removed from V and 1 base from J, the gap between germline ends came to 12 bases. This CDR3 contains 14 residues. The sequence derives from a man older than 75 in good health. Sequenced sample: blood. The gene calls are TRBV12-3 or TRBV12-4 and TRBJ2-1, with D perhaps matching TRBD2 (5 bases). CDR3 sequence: CASGKAESYNEQFF. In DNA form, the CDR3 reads TGTGCCAGCGGTAAAGCGGAGTCCTACAATGAGCAGTTCTTC.